This T cell receptor beta chain was sequenced during a study of OX40 agonist ivuxolimab in advanced cancers. Study-wide context: Cohort: about 82% men, mean age 60, aged about 20 to 85. Earlier anti-PD-1, anti-PD-L1 or anti-CTLA-4 therapy was permitted; 30% to 45% had received some.

TCRdb's copy holds only in-frame clones and misses some; the assay was immunoSEQ multiplex PCR. The sample has tens of thousands of clones; roughly four fifths are singletons. The count of this clone is one. Its target is unknown. Study findings and constraints: By week 6 at 0.1 to 3.0 mg/kg, blood CD4+ and CD8+ T cells had expanded clonally. The study found that CD8+ T cells averaged more expanded clones than CD4+.

V was pared by 2 bases and J by 3 bases, with 4 bases of the junction left unmatched. The CDR3 sequence is 15 residues long. Germline-derived CDR1 and CDR2 are SGHVS and FNYEAQ. The chain employs TRBV7-6 and TRBJ2-7; TRBD1 matches at 10 bases. This TCR came from an adult with an advanced solid tumor such as melanoma, head and neck, liver or kidney cancer. The sample was CD4+ or CD8+ T cells sorted from blood, taken in a trial of the OX40 agonist ivuxolimab. CDR3 region: CASSLTGTGVYEQYF. The CDR3 DNA sequence: TGTGCCAGCAGCTTAACCGGGACAGGGGTCTACGAGCAGTACTTC.